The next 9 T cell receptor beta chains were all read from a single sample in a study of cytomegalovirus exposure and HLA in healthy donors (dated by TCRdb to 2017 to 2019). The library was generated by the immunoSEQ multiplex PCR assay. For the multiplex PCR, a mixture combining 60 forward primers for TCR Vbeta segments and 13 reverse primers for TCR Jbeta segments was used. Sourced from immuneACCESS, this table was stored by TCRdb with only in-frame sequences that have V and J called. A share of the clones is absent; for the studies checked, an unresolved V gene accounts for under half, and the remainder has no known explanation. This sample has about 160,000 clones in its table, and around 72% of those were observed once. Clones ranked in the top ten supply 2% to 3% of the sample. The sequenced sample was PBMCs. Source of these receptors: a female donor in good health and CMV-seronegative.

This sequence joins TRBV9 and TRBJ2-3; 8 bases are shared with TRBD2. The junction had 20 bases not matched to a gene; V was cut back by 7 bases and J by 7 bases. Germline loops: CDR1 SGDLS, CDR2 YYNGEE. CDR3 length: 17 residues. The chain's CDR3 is CASPVRVAGHIGNTQYF. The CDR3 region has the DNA TGTGCCAGCCCCGTTAGAGTAGCGGGGCACATTGGGAATACGCAGTATTTT. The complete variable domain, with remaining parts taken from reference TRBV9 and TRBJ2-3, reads DSGVTQTPKHLITATGQRVTLRCSPRSGDLSVYWYQQSLDQGLQFLIQYYNGEERAKGNILERFSAQQFPDLHSELNLSSLELGDSALYFCASPVRVAGHIGNTQYFGPGTRLTVL.

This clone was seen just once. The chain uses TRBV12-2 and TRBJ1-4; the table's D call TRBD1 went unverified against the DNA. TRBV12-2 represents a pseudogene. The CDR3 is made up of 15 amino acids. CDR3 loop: CASRFPDRVSEKLFF. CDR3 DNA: TGTGCAAGTCGCTTTCCGGACAGGGTTAGTGAAAAACTGTTTTTT.

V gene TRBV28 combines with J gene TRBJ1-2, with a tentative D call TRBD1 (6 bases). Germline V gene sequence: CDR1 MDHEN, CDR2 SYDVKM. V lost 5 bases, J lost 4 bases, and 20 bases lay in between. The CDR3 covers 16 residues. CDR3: CASSVPAVGQLYGYTF. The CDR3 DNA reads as TGTGCCAGCAGTGTCCCGGCAGTCGGACAGCTCTATGGCTACACCTTC.

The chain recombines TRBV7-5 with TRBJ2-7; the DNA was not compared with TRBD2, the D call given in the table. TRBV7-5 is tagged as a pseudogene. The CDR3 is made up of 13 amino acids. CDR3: CASSRAWGDEQYF. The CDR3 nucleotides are TGTGCCAGCAGCCGAGCATGGGGGGATGAGCAGTACTTC.

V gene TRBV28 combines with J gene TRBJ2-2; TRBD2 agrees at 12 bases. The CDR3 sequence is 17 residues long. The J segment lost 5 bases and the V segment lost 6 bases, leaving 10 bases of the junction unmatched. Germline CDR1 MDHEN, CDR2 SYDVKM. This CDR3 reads CASSLTSGRPETGELFF. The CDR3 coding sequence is TGTGCCAGCAGCCTTACTAGCGGGAGGCCGGAGACCGGGGAGCTGTTTTTT.

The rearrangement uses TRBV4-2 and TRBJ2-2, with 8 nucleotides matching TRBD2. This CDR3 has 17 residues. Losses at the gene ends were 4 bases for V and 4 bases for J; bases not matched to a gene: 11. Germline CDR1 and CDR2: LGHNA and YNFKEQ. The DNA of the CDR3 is TGTGCCAGCAGCCCGCCCGTTAGCGGGGATGCCACCGGGGAGCTGTTTTTT. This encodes CASSPPVSGDATGELFF.

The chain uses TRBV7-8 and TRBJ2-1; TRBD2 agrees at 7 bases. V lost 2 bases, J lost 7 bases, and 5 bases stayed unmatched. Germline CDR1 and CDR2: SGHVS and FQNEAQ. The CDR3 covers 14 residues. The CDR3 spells CASSLRGSGNEQFF. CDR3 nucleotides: TGTGCCAGCAGCTTACGCGGGAGCGGAAATGAGCAGTTCTTC.

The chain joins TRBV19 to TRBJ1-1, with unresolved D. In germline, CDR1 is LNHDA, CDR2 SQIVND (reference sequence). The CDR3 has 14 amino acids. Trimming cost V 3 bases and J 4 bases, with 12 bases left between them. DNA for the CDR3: TGTGCCAGTAGTATGGAGGGAATGACCACTGAAGCTTTCTTT. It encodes CASSMEGMTTEAFF. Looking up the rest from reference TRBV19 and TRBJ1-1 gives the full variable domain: DGGITQSPKYLFRKEGQNVTLSCEQNLNHDAMYWYRQDPGQGLRLIYYSQIVNDFQKGDIAEGYSVSREKKESFPLTVTSAQKNPTAFYLCASSMEGMTTEAFFGQGTRLTVV.

CDR3: CASSGRDRGAGNTIYF. In DNA, the CDR3 is TGCGCCAGCAGCGGACGGGACAGGGGTGCTGGAAACACCATATATTTT. The chain recombines TRBV5-1 with TRBJ1-3, with 10 nucleotides matching TRBD1. V was pared by 4 bases and J by 2 bases, with 6 bases of the junction left unmatched. This CDR3 is built from 16 residues. Germline CDR1 and CDR2: SGHRS and YFSETQ.